This T cell receptor beta chain was captured by sequencing in a study of OX40 agonist ivuxolimab in advanced cancers. For the study at large: Partial responses were achieved by three patients: one hepatocellular carcinoma, two cutaneous melanoma.

Blood sampling was done at baseline, cycle 4 day 1, and cycle 7 day 1. Repertoires were generated with immunoSEQ multiplex PCR, while TCRdb's copy carries only in-frame clones and drops some. The data show around 9,800 clones, with around 73% seen just once and roughly 32% held by the top ten. With regard to this clone: Its antigen is unknown.

The CDR3 has 13 amino acids. Germline V gives CDR1 MNHEY, CDR2 SMNVEV (reference sequence). V shed 3 bases and J shed 5 bases, with 10 bases lying between them. Study-wide findings and caveats: There was clonal expansion of CD4+ and CD8+ blood T cells by week 6 at 0.1 to 3.0 mg/kg.

The rearrangement uses TRBV27 and TRBJ1-1, with D possibly TRBD1 on 5 matching bases. This TCR was sampled from an adult with an advanced solid tumor such as melanoma, head and neck, liver or kidney cancer. This sample comprised CD4+ or CD8+ T cells sorted from blood, obtained in a trial of the OX40 agonist ivuxolimab. CDR3 nucleotide sequence: TGTGCCAGCAGTTTTAGGGGTGAAACTGAAGCTTTCTTT. It encodes CASSFRGETEAFF.